The rows below give T cell receptor beta chains drawn from one sample of a study of blood T cell repertoires in COVID-19. Measured with immunoSEQ multiplex PCR; TCRdb has only the in-frame clones, and not every one. The table lists around 250,000 clones, around 83% of them singletons. Sequenced input: peripheral blood. All receptors come from a man older than 75 with acute or convalescent COVID-19. Both conserved end residues are part of each CDR3. D genes are given only for firm matches. Some rows have no size entry. The others give once, few or many, or a class for an expanded clone.

TRBV19	NA	TRBJ2-2	NA	CASTRNTGELFF	TGTGCCAGCACAAGGAACACCGGGGAGCTGTTTTTT
TRBV7-2	NA	TRBJ1-2	TRBD1	CASSLATGGISGYTF	TGTGCCAGCAGCTTAGCGACAGGGGGAATTTCTGGCTACACCTTC
TRBV28	NA	TRBJ2-2	NA	CASRPGQSRRTGELFF	TGTGCCAGCAGACCCGGACAGTCCCGACGGACCGGGGAGCTGTTTTTT
TRBV7-2	NA	TRBJ2-7	NA	CASSLAGQGIEQYF	TGTGCCAGCAGCTTAGCGGGGCAGGGGATCGAGCAGTACTTC
TRBV30	NA	TRBJ2-5	NA	CAGQGGATQYF	TGTGCCGGGCAGGGGGGCGCGACCCAGTACTTC
TRBV4-2	NA	TRBJ2-3	TRBD2	CASSQSLASTDTQYF	TGTGCCAGCAGCCAATCACTAGCGAGCACAGATACGCAGTATTTT
TRBV5-5	NA	TRBJ2-2	NA	CASSFITGELFF	TGTGCCAGCAGCTTTATAACCGGGGAGCTGTTTTTT
TRBV3-1/TRBV3-2	NA	TRBJ2-5	TRBD2	CASSQGSAGGWETQYF	TGTGCCAGCAGCCAAGGATCAGCGGGGGGGTGGGAGACCCAGTACTTC
TRBV3-1/TRBV3-2	once	TRBJ2-5	NA	CASNPGRRETQYF	TGTGCCAGCAACCCGGGAAGAAGGGAGACCCAGTACTTC
TRBV4-2	NA	TRBJ2-4	TRBD1	CASSQEHSGTELGYIQYF	TGTGCCAGCAGCCAAGAGCATTCCGGGACAGAACTGGGGTACATTCAGTACTTC
TRBV6-5	NA	TRBJ2-7	TRBD1	CASSYGQGTYEQYF	TGTGCCAGCAGTTACGGACAGGGTACCTACGAGCAGTACTTC
TRBV28	NA	TRBJ1-4	TRBD1	CASSGETGVDEKLFF	TGTGCCAGCAGTGGGGAGACAGGGGTGGATGAAAAACTGTTTTTT
TRBV2	NA	TRBJ1-6	TRBD1	CASMTGTAISPLHF	TGTGCCAGCATGACCGGGACAGCAATTTCACCCCTCCACTTT
TRBV7-3	NA	TRBJ2-1	TRBD1	CASSASTGYNEQFF	TGTGCCAGCAGCGCCTCGACAGGGTACAATGAGCAGTTCTTC
TRBV5-1	NA	TRBJ1-1	TRBD1	CASSYTGTGNTEAFF	TGCGCCAGCAGCTACACCGGGACAGGGAACACTGAAGCTTTCTTT
TRBV12-3/TRBV12-4	NA	TRBJ1-5	NA	CASSYSSNQPQHF	TGTGCCAGCAGTTACTCTAGCAATCAGCCCCAGCATTTT
TRBV11-2	NA	TRBJ2-5	TRBD1	CASSLFANRGTGRAGSQYF	TGTGCCAGCAGCTTATTTGCGAACAGAGGGACAGGCCGCGCAGGGAGCCAGTACTTC